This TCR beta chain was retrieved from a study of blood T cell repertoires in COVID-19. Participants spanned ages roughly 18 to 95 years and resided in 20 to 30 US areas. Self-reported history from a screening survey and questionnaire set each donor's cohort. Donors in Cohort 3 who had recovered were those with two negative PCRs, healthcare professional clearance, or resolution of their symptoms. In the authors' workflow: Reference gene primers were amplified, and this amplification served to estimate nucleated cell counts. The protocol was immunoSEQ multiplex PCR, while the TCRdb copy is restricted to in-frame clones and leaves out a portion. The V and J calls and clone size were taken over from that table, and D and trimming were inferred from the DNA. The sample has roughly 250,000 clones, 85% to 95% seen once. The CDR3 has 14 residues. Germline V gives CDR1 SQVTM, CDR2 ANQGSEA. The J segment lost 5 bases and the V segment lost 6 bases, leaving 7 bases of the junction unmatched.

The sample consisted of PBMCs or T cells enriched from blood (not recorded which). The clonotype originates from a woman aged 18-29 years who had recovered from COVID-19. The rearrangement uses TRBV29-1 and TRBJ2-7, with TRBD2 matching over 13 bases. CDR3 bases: TGCAGCGTCAGGCCCGGACTAGCGGGAGACGAGCAGTACTTC. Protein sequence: CSVRPGLAGDEQYF.